This T cell receptor beta chain was sequenced in a study of human T cells and chemical hapten exposure. Study results and limitations: TCRs above 1 in 1000 frequency did not change with DPC sensitization.

This clonotype was counted many times. Its target is unknown. Each CDR3 protein is one row after TCRdb ran MiXCR on the RACE reads. Found here are over 35,000 distinct CDR3 sequences, 3.7% of them singletons; the top ten hold 5.6%. Noted time point: healthy volunteer bleed at 6 weeks. Total RNA extraction was carried out from unfractionated whole blood. The CDR3 covers 12 residues. V lost 5 bases, J lost 7 bases, and 4 bases stayed unmatched. Germline V gene lookup returns CDR1 SGHTA and CDR2 FQGNSA. This sequence originates from a human donor in good health. Some clones in this sample may be carry-over from other donors' samples. The chain joins TRBV7-2 to TRBJ1-2, with TRBD1 matching over 7 bases. Sequencing was performed on whole blood. CDR3 region: CASSQDRAGYTF. CDR3 nucleotide sequence: TGTGCCAGCAGCCAAGACAGGGCTGGCTACACCTTC.